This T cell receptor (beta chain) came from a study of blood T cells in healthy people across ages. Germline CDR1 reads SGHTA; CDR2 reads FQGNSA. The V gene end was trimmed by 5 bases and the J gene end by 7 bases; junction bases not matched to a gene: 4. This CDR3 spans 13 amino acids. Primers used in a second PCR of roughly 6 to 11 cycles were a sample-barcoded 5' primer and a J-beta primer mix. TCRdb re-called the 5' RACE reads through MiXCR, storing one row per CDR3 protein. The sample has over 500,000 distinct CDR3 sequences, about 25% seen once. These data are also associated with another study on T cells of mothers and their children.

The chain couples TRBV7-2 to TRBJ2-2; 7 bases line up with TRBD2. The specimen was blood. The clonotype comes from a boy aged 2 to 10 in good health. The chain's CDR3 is CASSPGGVGELFF. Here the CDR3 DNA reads TGTGCCAGCAGCCCGGGGGGTGTCGGGGAGCTGTTTTTT.